One and the same sample provided the 29 T cell receptor beta chains below, sequenced in a study of blood T cell repertoires in COVID-19. Some clones are missing from TCRdb's copy, which holds only in-frame ones; the method was immunoSEQ multiplex PCR. The profile shows about 300,000 clones, about 87% of them singletons. Material: peripheral blood. These receptors all come from a man between 65 and 80 years old with acute or convalescent COVID-19.

This sequence joins TRBV5-1 and TRBJ1-6; 11 nucleotides match TRBD1. This CDR3 is 15 amino acids long. V shed 4 bases and J 10 bases; nucleotides not matched to a gene: 7. Germline assignment: CDR1 SGHRS and CDR2 YFSETQ. The DNA for the CDR3 is TGCGCCAGCAGCCCGGGACAGGGGGGTTGGTCACCCCTCCACTTT. Translated, it gives CASSPGQGGWSPLHF.

The CDR3 sequence is CASSLLSSGFTYNEQFF. DNA of the CDR3: TGTGCCAGCAGCTTACTCTCTAGCGGGTTCACCTACAATGAGCAGTTCTTC. The V gene is TRBV11-2, the J gene TRBJ2-1, with TRBD2 identical over 8 bases. V trimming: 2 bases; J trimming: 2 bases; junction bases outside the gene matches: 8. The CDR3 is 17 amino acids. Germline V gene sequence: CDR1 SGHAT, CDR2 FQNNGV.

This chain connects TRBV19 to TRBJ2-2; TRBD1 aligns across 7 bases. The CDR3 consists of 16 residues. After removal of 8 bases from V and 1 base from J, the junction contained 10 bases not matched to a gene. In germline, CDR1 is LNHDA, CDR2 SQIVND (reference sequence). CDR3 residues: CASSRTGHRNTGELFF. The CDR3 nucleotides read TGTGCCAGTTCTAGGACAGGACATCGGAACACCGGGGAGCTGTTTTTT.

There are a few counts of this clone. The chain links TRBV6-4 to TRBJ1-6; 9 positions agree with TRBD1. Germline trimming cut 6 bases from V and 5 bases from J; bases unmatched to any gene: 8. CDR1 and CDR2 (germline): MRHNA, SNTAGT. The CDR3 has 16 residues. The CDR3 DNA reads as TGTGCCAGCAGCCGGGACAGGGAGATTCATAATTCACCCCTCCACTTT. It yields the protein CASSRDREIHNSPLHF.

The CDR3 DNA reads TGTGCCAGTAGCCCCCAGGGAGGTGACTACACCTTC. Protein sequence: CASSPQGGDYTF. The chain joins TRBV19 to TRBJ1-2; a possible D gene is TRBD1 (5 bases). This CDR3 has 12 residues. The V end lost 6 bases, the J end lost 10 bases, and 15 bases lay between the germline ends. CDR1 LNHDA and CDR2 SQIVND come from the germline V gene (reference sequence).

Points on this clone: The same CDR3 also results from other DNA sequences found in this sample. V gene TRBV28 combines with J gene TRBJ1-4; TRBD1 might be the D (5 bases). Germline V gene data show CDR1 as MDHEN and CDR2 as SYDVKM. The CDR3 covers 14 residues. V was clipped by 6 bases and J by 5 bases, with 13 bases between them. CDR3 DNA: TGTGCCAGCAGCCTCGGGGGGGAAAATGAAAAACTGTTTTTT. It specifies CASSLGGENEKLFF.

The chain combines TRBV24-1 with TRBJ1-2; no reliable D call. CDR3 length: 14 amino acids. V lost 3 bases and J lost 4, with 11 bases in between. Germline CDR1 is KGHDR and CDR2 is SFDVKD. This chain's CDR3 is CATSDNGRSYGYTF. The CDR3 DNA is TGTGCCACCAGTGATAATGGCAGGTCCTATGGCTACACCTTC.

The rearrangement joins TRBV28 to TRBJ2-5, with D unresolved. The CDR3 spans 15 residues. Germline loops: CDR1 MDHEN, CDR2 SYDVKM. V was shortened by 7 bases and J by 1 base, with 16 bases between the two germline ends. The CDR3 sequence: CASTSIQVPQETQYF. CDR3 bases: TGTGCCAGCACCAGCATCCAGGTCCCCCAAGAGACCCAGTACTTC.

This chain uses TRBV3-1 (or the pseudogene TRBV3-2) with TRBJ1-6, with a tentative D call TRBD1 (6 bases). With 2 bases removed from V and 9 bases from J, the gap between germline ends came to 11 bases. The V gene's germline CDR1 is LGHDT and CDR2 YNNKEL (reference sequence). The CDR3 totals 14 residues. CDR3 residues: CASSQQGSASPLHF. The CDR3 DNA is TGTGCCAGCAGCCAACAGGGGTCGGCTTCACCCCTCCACTTT.

The rearrangement joins TRBV19 to TRBJ2-2; no clear D. Germline assignment: CDR1 LNHDA and CDR2 SQIVND (reference sequence). Trimming shortened V by 3 bases and J by 7 bases, and 6 bases separated the two germline ends. This CDR3 comprises 12 residues. In DNA form, the CDR3 reads TGTGCCAGTAGTATGCAGGACGGGGAGCTGTTTTTT. It specifies CASSMQDGELFF.

The chain links TRBV2 to TRBJ1-6, with 7 bases matching TRBD1. Germline lookup yields CDR1 SNHLY and CDR2 FYNNEI. V lost 4 bases and J lost 6; bases outside the gene matches: 6. The CDR3 has 15 amino acids. The CDR3 sequence: CASSVGQAVNSPLHF. Here the CDR3 DNA reads TGTGCCAGCAGTGTAGGACAGGCGGTTAATTCACCCCTCCACTTT.

The table lists this clone with a few counts. The chain employs TRBV2 and TRBJ1-4, with TRBD1 matching over 8 bases. The ends lost 4 bases at V and 4 bases at J; junction bases unmatched: 5. Germline lookup yields CDR1 SNHLY and CDR2 FYNNEI. The CDR3 totals 15 residues. CDR3 in amino acids: CASSGWDRYNEKLFF. DNA for the CDR3: TGTGCCAGCAGTGGATGGGACAGGTATAATGAAAAACTGTTTTTT.

The chain employs TRBV20-1 and TRBJ2-7, with D possibly TRBD2 on 6 matching bases. Germline V lookup: CDR1 DFQATT, CDR2 SNEGSKA (reference sequence). V was trimmed by 6 bases and J by 1 base, leaving 7 bases between them. The CDR3 runs 11 residues. CDR3 bases: TGCAGTGCCGGGGGATCCTACGAGCAGTACTTC. Translated: CSAGGSYEQYF.

This clone came up once. V gene TRBV28 combines with J gene TRBJ2-1, with 7 bases that match TRBD2. The CDR3 sequence is 13 residues long. V lost 8 bases and J lost 12; bases outside the gene matches: 13. Germline V gene sequence: CDR1 MDHEN, CDR2 SYDVKM. The CDR3 nucleotides are TGTGCCAGCGAGGGAGGGGAACGGTTTCGGCAGTTCTTC. Its protein is CASEGGERFRQFF.

The chain uses TRBV7-2 and TRBJ1-6, with a tentative D call TRBD1 (6 bases). This CDR3 region has 15 residues. Germline loops: CDR1 SGHTA, CDR2 FQGNSA. Trimming took off 4 bases at V and 8 bases at J, with 15 bases between the two ends. The CDR3 here is CASSSGGGLDSPLHF. CDR3 sequence (DNA): TGTGCCAGCAGCTCGGGCGGGGGGCTGGATTCACCCCTCCACTTT. Filled out from reference TRBV7-2 and TRBJ1-6, the complete variable domain reads GAGVSQSPSNKVTEKGKDVELRCDPISGHTALYWYRQSLGQGLEFLIYFQGNSAPDKSGLPSDRFSAERTGGSVSTLTIQRTQQEDSAVYLCASSSGGGLDSPLHFGNGTRLTVT.

The V call is TRBV7-2, the J call TRBJ1-5, with a tentative D call TRBD1 (6 bases). CDR1 SGHTA and CDR2 FQGNSA come from the germline V gene. The CDR3 contains 15 residues. With 3 bases removed from V and 3 bases from J, the gap between germline ends came to 12 bases. This CDR3 reads CASSFQGLFNQPQHF. CDR3 coding DNA: TGTGCCAGCAGCTTTCAGGGGTTATTCAATCAGCCCCAGCATTTT.

The chain employs TRBV29-1 and TRBJ1-5; a possible D gene is TRBD1 (6 bases). Trimming removed 5 bases from V and 6 bases from J, with 14 bases in between. The V gene's germline CDR1 is SQVTM and CDR2 ANQGSEA. This CDR3 has 13 amino acids. The CDR3 DNA is TGCAGCGTTTTAACAGGGTCAGGTCAGCCCCAGCATTTT. Translating it yields CSVLTGSGQPQHF.

The chain links TRBV18 to TRBJ1-1; D not certain. The V gene's germline CDR1 is KGHSH and CDR2 LQKENI. V gave up 2 bases and J gave up 6 bases, with 10 bases separating them. The CDR3 contains 13 residues. The CDR3 region has the DNA TGTGCCAGCTCACCAGTGGTCGGGTCTGAAGCTTTCTTT. Translated: CASSPVVGSEAFF.

The rearrangement uses TRBV5-4 and TRBJ1-6; tentatively, D is TRBD1 (5 bases). Per germline, CDR1 SGHNT and CDR2 YYREEE (reference sequence). The CDR3 has 14 amino acids. Trimming stripped 3 bases from V and 5 bases from J, with 9 bases between. CDR3 region: CASSSGGNNSPLHF. As DNA, the CDR3 is TGTGCCAGCAGCTCGGGGGGGAATAATTCACCCCTCCACTTT.

The chain is built from TRBV28 and TRBJ1-5, with D tentatively TRBD1 (6 bases). The CDR3 contains 14 residues. CDR1 MDHEN and CDR2 SYDVKM come from the germline V gene. V was clipped by 5 bases and J by 2 bases, with 10 bases between them. CDR3 sequence: CASSDPGGNQPQHF. The CDR3 DNA sequence: TGTGCCAGCAGTGATCCAGGGGGCAATCAGCCCCAGCATTTT. The full variable domain, rest sourced from reference TRBV28 and TRBJ1-5, is DVKVTQSSRYLVKRTGEKVFLECVQDMDHENMFWYRQDPGLGLRLIYFSYDVKMKEKGDIPEGYSVSREKKERFSLILESASTNQTSMYLCASSDPGGNQPQHFGDGTRLSIL.

The V gene is TRBV6-6, the J gene TRBJ1-2, with D perhaps matching TRBD1 (5 bases). Germline CDR1 reads MNHNY; CDR2 reads SVGAGI (reference sequence). The V end lost 5 bases, the J end lost 7 bases, and 11 bases lay between the germline ends. CDR3 size: 12 residues. CDR3 bases: TGTGCCAGCAGTCCCCGCGGGGCTGGCTACACCTTC. Encoded protein: CASSPRGAGYTF.

The chain has TRBV3-1 (or the pseudogene TRBV3-2) and TRBJ1-5, with D tentatively TRBD1 (6 bases). The V and J ends lost 3 bases and 8 bases respectively, with 11 bases between them. Per germline, CDR1 LGHDT and CDR2 YNNKEL (reference sequence). The CDR3 sequence is 13 residues long. CDR3 DNA sequence: TGTGCCAGCAGCCATTTACAGGGAGAGCCCCAGCATTTT. This translates into CASSHLQGEPQHF.

This chain uses TRBV28 with TRBJ1-5; 7 bases line up with TRBD1. The germline V gene has CDR1 MDHEN and CDR2 SYDVKM. The V gene end was trimmed by 6 bases and the J gene end by 0 bases; junction bases not matched to a gene: 5. The CDR3 is 15 amino acids. CDR3 nucleotides: TGTGCCAGCAGACGACAGGGAAATAGCAATCAGCCCCAGCATTTT. Amino acids: CASRRQGNSNQPQHF.

This chain links TRBV10-3 with TRBJ1-1; no reliable D call. The CDR3 extends over 13 amino acids. Trimming took off 2 bases at V and 5 bases at J, with 9 bases between the two ends. Germline V gene lookup returns CDR1 ENHRY and CDR2 SYGVKD. As DNA, the CDR3 is TGTGCCATCAGTGAGGCTTTCGGTACTGAAGCTTTCTTT. Translated, it gives CAISEAFGTEAFF.

This chain links TRBV27 with TRBJ2-1, with 8 bases fitting TRBD2. Germline assignment: CDR1 MNHEY and CDR2 SMNVEV (reference sequence). J gave up 6 bases and V 2 bases, and 9 bases lay outside the gene matches. There are 16 residues in the CDR3. The CDR3 region has the DNA TGTGCCAGCAGTTTAACTAGCGGCCATAGGTCCAATGAGCAGTTCTTC. Protein: CASSLTSGHRSNEQFF.

The chain uses TRBV25-1 and TRBJ1-2; possible D gene TRBD1, 6 bases. The CDR3 has 14 residues. The germline V gene encodes CDR1 MGHDK and CDR2 SYGVNS. Trimming stripped 1 base from V and 3 bases from J, with 9 bases between. CDR3 bases: TGTGCCAGCAGTGAATCAGGGGCCCACTATGGCTACACCTTC. It specifies CASSESGAHYGYTF.

This clone was seen a single time. V and J are TRBV20-1 and TRBJ2-3; D unresolved. Between the trimmed V and J ends, which lost 3 bases and 0 bases, there was a span of 13 bases. Per the germline V gene, CDR1 is DFQATT and CDR2 is SNEGSKA (reference sequence). There are 15 residues in the CDR3. Written as DNA, the CDR3 is TGCAGTGCTAGTGGGAAACAGAGAAGCACAGATACGCAGTATTTT. It translates to CSASGKQRSTDTQYF.

This chain uses TRBV9 with TRBJ2-1; D is ambiguous. Trimming pared 0 bases from V and 2 bases from J, leaving 12 bases between. The length of the CDR3 is 16 residues. Germline V gene data show CDR1 as SGDLS and CDR2 as YYNGEE. CDR3 residues: CASSVASTAPYNEQFF. The DNA of the CDR3 is TGTGCCAGCAGCGTAGCTTCGACTGCTCCCTACAATGAGCAGTTCTTC.

V usage is TRBV7-9 and J usage is TRBJ2-5, with 12 bases that match TRBD2. CDR1 and CDR2 from the germline V gene are SEHNR and FQNEAQ (reference sequence). With 3 bases clipped from V and 2 bases from J, the junction kept 4 bases outside the gene matches. This CDR3 comprises 16 residues. This CDR3 reads CASSFTGLAGQETQYF. The CDR3 DNA reads TGTGCCAGCAGCTTCACGGGACTAGCGGGTCAAGAGACCCAGTACTTC.